This T cell receptor beta chain was documented in a study of blood T cell repertoires in COVID-19. Study overall: Samples of COVID-19 (acute and convalescent) were obtained from the United States, Italy and Spain. T cells, B-cell-depleted T cells, or PBMCs supplied cDNA or gDNA.

The CDR3 has 15 amino acids. J was trimmed by 2 bases and V by 3 bases; bases with no gene match: 5. CDR1 and CDR2 (germline): SGHAT, FQNNGV. The protocol was immunoSEQ multiplex PCR, while the TCRdb copy is restricted to in-frame clones and leaves out a portion. This sample has fewer than 450,000 clones; 88% occur once, and the top ten carry more than 1%. Participants were placed into cohorts based on the clinical history they reported. Recovery among Cohort 3 donors was established by two negative PCRs, clearance, or symptom resolution. The sample consisted of PBMCs or T cells enriched from blood (not recorded which). The chain uses TRBV11-2 and TRBJ2-3, with 7 bases lining up with TRBD2. The source is a woman younger than 30 who had recovered from COVID-19. The CDR3 protein is CASSFAGVYTDTQYF. CDR3 bases: TGTGCCAGCAGCTTCGCGGGGGTGTACACAGATACGCAGTATTTT.